These 27 T cell receptor beta chains came from one sample sequenced in a study of beta chain features in type 1 diabetes. Of the isolated RNA, all was reverse transcribed, and so the sequenced material was expressed TCRB transcripts. Assay used: immunoSEQ multiplex PCR; TCRdb lists only in-frame clones, some missing. The sample has about 900,000 clones, around a sixth seen once. Sequencing was performed on naive CD4+ T cells from blood. The receptors were gathered from a woman younger than 30 in good health.

The V gene is TRBV7-9, the J gene TRBJ2-5; no clear D. Trimming stripped 3 bases from V and 3 bases from J, with 14 bases between. This CDR3 region has 15 residues. Germline-derived CDR1 and CDR2 are SEHNR and FQNEAQ (reference sequence). The CDR3 loop reads CASSFFGADEETQYF. DNA for the CDR3: TGTGCCAGCAGCTTTTTCGGTGCTGATGAAGAGACCCAGTACTTC.

Concerning this clone itself: Its ends do not fully match the called genes, so a read error is possible. The genes are TRBV7-7 and TRBJ2-5; 8 bases agree with TRBD2. CDR1 and CDR2 (germline): SSHAT, FNYEAQ (reference sequence). CDR3 length: 15 amino acids. CDR3 amino acids: CASSFAGGPEETQYF. The CDR3 DNA sequence: TGTGCTAGCAGCTTCGCGGGGGGCCCCGAGGAGACCCAGTACTTC.

This clone was recorded a few times. This chain joins TRBV5-1 and TRBJ2-4, with TRBD2 matching 11 bases. From germline, CDR1 is SGHRS and CDR2 YFSETQ. This CDR3 comprises 14 residues. With 7 bases clipped from V and 7 bases from J, the junction kept 7 bases outside the gene matches. CDR3 region: CASGTSGSGNIQYF. Written as DNA, the CDR3 is TGCGCCAGCGGAACTAGCGGGAGTGGGAACATTCAGTACTTC.

V is TRBV6-1 and J is TRBJ2-6; no firm D call. The CDR3 is made up of 15 amino acids. Germline CDR1 is MNHNS and CDR2 is SASEGT. V was trimmed by 7 bases and J by 0 bases, leaving 10 bases between them. The CDR3 DNA is TGTGCCAGCAAGATAGTGAGCTCTGGGGCCAACGTCCTGACTTTC. It encodes CASKIVSSGANVLTF.

This clone came up a few times. This chain connects TRBV2 to TRBJ2-1; possible D gene TRBD2, 5 bases. Germline V gene lookup returns CDR1 SNHLY and CDR2 FYNNEI. Between the trimmed V and J ends, which lost 8 bases and 4 bases, there was a span of 12 bases. This CDR3 region has 13 residues. CDR3 coding DNA: TGTGCCAGCCGAGGAGGCAGTTACAATGAGCAGTTCTTC. Its translation: CASRGGSYNEQFF.

A few counts support this clone. The chain joins TRBV5-4 to TRBJ2-1; D uncertain. V was pared by 1 base and J by 6 bases, with 14 bases between. Germline V gene data show CDR1 as SGHNT and CDR2 as YYREEE (reference sequence). The CDR3 covers 15 residues. The CDR3 coding sequence is TGTGCCAGCAGCTTGCGGGTAACCGTAGCCAATGAGCAGTTCTTC. Its protein is CASSLRVTVANEQFF.

This chain connects TRBV11-2 to TRBJ2-5; D is unresolved. The CDR3 has 13 amino acids. Germline-derived CDR1 and CDR2 are SGHAT and FQNNGV. Deletions cut 1 base from V and 1 base from J, with 4 bases between. The CDR3 DNA reads as TGTGCCAGCAGCTTAGTAATCCAAGAGACCCAGTACTTC. Amino acids: CASSLVIQETQYF.

This clone has a handful of counts. This chain connects TRBV7-3 to TRBJ1-3; 8 bases agree with TRBD1. The CDR3 totals 16 residues. V shed 5 bases and J 0 bases; nucleotides not matched to a gene: 6. CDR1 and CDR2 from the germline V gene are SGHTA and FQGTGA. Here the CDR3 reads CASSTTGASSGNTIYF. Here the CDR3 DNA reads TGTGCCAGCAGCACGACAGGGGCCAGCTCTGGAAACACCATATATTTT. Full variable domain (remainder filled in from reference TRBV7-3 and TRBJ1-3): GAGVSQTPSNKVTEKGKYVELRCDPISGHTALYWYRQSLGQGPEFLIYFQGTGAADDSGLPNDRFFAVRPEGSVSTLKIQRTERGDSAVYLCASSTTGASSGNTIYFGEGSWLTVV.

V is TRBV18 and J is TRBJ2-1; D unclear. In germline, CDR1 is KGHSH, CDR2 LQKENI. V lost 8 bases, J lost 0 bases, and 11 bases lay in between. The CDR3 is 14 residues long. As DNA, the CDR3 is TGTGCCAGCGCCACCCCCAACTCCTACAATGAGCAGTTCTTC. This translates into CASATPNSYNEQFF.

This clone appeared a single time. The chain employs TRBV18 and TRBJ1-3; unclear D gene. Trimming removed 6 bases at V and 1 base at J, with 16 bases between. From germline, CDR1 is KGHSH and CDR2 LQKENI. The CDR3 length is 16 residues. In nucleotides, the CDR3 is TGTGCCAGCTCTTTGATCCGGCCGGATTCTGGAAACACCATATATTTT. It specifies CASSLIRPDSGNTIYF.

The chain recombines TRBV27 with TRBJ1-2; 7 nucleotides align to TRBD1. Germline-derived CDR1 and CDR2 are MNHEY and SMNVEV (reference sequence). This CDR3 region has 14 residues. Unmatched junction bases numbered 5, after V lost 2 bases and J lost 5 bases. This CDR3 reads CASSLRGRIYGYTF. CDR3 coding DNA: TGTGCCAGCAGTTTAAGGGGGCGCATATATGGCTACACCTTC.

This clone was detected only a few times. This rearrangement joins TRBV7-2 to TRBJ2-1; 13 positions agree with TRBD2. With V trimmed by 4 bases and J by 4 bases, 10 bases remained unmatched. The CDR3 sequence is 18 residues long. CDR1 is SGHTA and CDR2 is FQGNSA in the germline V gene. The CDR3 reads CASSSPKGLAGSYNEQFF. CDR3 bases: TGTGCCAGCAGCTCTCCAAAGGGACTAGCGGGATCTTACAATGAGCAGTTCTTC.

This clone was seen a handful of times. CDR3 nucleotides: TGTGCCAGCAGCTTGGATATTGGGCTTGAGCAGTTCTTC. Protein product: CASSLDIGLEQFF. This chain links TRBV5-6 with TRBJ2-1; D is undetermined. Germline values: CDR1 SGHDT, CDR2 YYEEEE. V lost 0 bases, J lost 9 bases, and 10 bases lay in between. The CDR3 length is 13 residues.

This chain connects TRBV11-2 to TRBJ1-1; no firm D call. Between the trimmed V and J ends, which lost 0 bases and 8 bases, there was a span of 10 bases. The CDR3 extends over 13 amino acids. Looked up from germline, CDR1 is SGHAT and CDR2 is FQNNGV. The CDR3 sequence: CASSLDPRSEAFF. The CDR3 DNA sequence: TGTGCCAGCAGCTTAGATCCGCGGTCAGAAGCTTTCTTT.

This clone was seen a handful of times. V is TRBV10-3 and J is TRBJ2-7; 11 nucleotides agree with TRBD2. The CDR3 consists of 16 residues. CDR1 is ENHRY, CDR2 SYGVKD, per germline. Trimming at V came to 6 bases and at J to 2 bases, leaving 9 bases not matched to a gene. CDR3 region: CAIRGLGLADTYEQYF. CDR3 nucleotides: TGTGCCATCAGAGGTTTGGGACTAGCGGATACCTACGAGCAGTACTTC.

Only a few counts were recorded for this clone. The chain combines TRBV18 with TRBJ2-3; a weak D match, TRBD2 (6 bases). CDR3 length: 14 amino acids. Germline lookup yields CDR1 KGHSH and CDR2 LQKENI. The V gene lost 3 bases and the J gene lost 7 bases, with 14 bases spanning the gap. In DNA, the CDR3 is TGTGCCAGCTCACCCGAGCTAGCGTCGAATACGCAGTATTTT. This codes for CASSPELASNTQYF.

This chain connects TRBV28 to TRBJ1-1; D remains unclear. CDR1 MDHEN and CDR2 SYDVKM come from the germline V gene. The CDR3 length is 12 residues. Trimming pared 10 bases from V and 8 bases from J, leaving 17 bases between. CDR3 sequence: CATSKGKVEAFF. The CDR3 DNA reads TGTGCCACCAGCAAGGGAAAAGTAGAAGCTTTCTTT. Drawing the rest from reference TRBV28 and TRBJ1-1, the complete variable domain is DVKVTQSSRYLVKRTGEKVFLECVQDMDHENMFWYRQDPGLGLRLIYFSYDVKMKEKGDIPEGYSVSREKKERFSLILESASTNQTSMYLCATSKGKVEAFFGQGTRLTVV.

This clone has only a few counts. The rearrangement uses TRBV18 and TRBJ2-5; 10 positions agree with TRBD1. The CDR3 consists of 15 residues. Looked up from germline, CDR1 is KGHSH and CDR2 is LQKENI. Trimming cost V 5 bases and J 0 bases; bases outside gene matches: 3. The DNA for the CDR3 is TGTGCCAGCTCAAGGGACAGGGGAAACCAAGAGACCCAGTACTTC. This sequence encodes CASSRDRGNQETQYF.

CDR3 loop: CATKTGTGELFF. CDR3 DNA: TGTGCCACAAAGACGGGTACCGGGGAGCTGTTTTTT. This chain uses TRBV10-3 with TRBJ2-2; D uncertain. The CDR3 totals 12 residues. Germline loops: CDR1 ENHRY, CDR2 SYGVKD. V gave up 10 bases and J gave up 5 bases, with 11 bases separating them.

V usage is TRBV11-1 and J usage is TRBJ1-1; no clear D gene. V lost 5 bases and J lost 1, with 8 bases in between. The CDR3 contains 13 residues. Germline lookup yields CDR1 SGHAT and CDR2 FQDESV (reference sequence). The CDR3 DNA sequence: TGTGCCAGCAGCCCCAGTTGGAACACTGAAGCTTTCTTT. Translated: CASSPSWNTEAFF.

This clone was detected only a few times. This rearrangement joins TRBV14 to TRBJ2-1; TRBD2 matches at 14 bases. The V gene end was trimmed by 0 bases and the J gene end by 3 bases; junction bases not matched to a gene: 10. Germline values: CDR1 SGHDN, CDR2 FVKESK. This CDR3 is built from 20 residues. The CDR3 loop reads CASSQERKGLAGGIYNEQFF. The CDR3 nucleotides read TGTGCCAGCAGCCAAGAGAGAAAAGGACTAGCGGGAGGAATCTACAATGAGCAGTTCTTC.

This clone was found a few times. The chain uses TRBV7-9 and TRBJ2-1; D is tentatively TRBD1 or TRBD2 (5 bases each). The CDR3 is made up of 15 amino acids. The V gene lost 1 base and the J gene lost 8 bases, with 15 bases spanning the gap. Germline CDR1 reads SEHNR; CDR2 reads FQNEAQ (reference sequence). CDR3 DNA: TGTGCCAGCAGCTTAGTCTGGGGGTCTAACGATGAGCAGTTCTTC. It translates to CASSLVWGSNDEQFF.

This clone was found a few times. The chain is built from TRBV2 and TRBJ2-1; D may be TRBD2 (5 bases). This CDR3 has 15 residues. Per the germline V gene, CDR1 is SNHLY and CDR2 is FYNNEI. V was trimmed by 7 bases and J by 7 bases, leaving 20 bases between them. The CDR3 sequence: CASMGSGGPGNEQFF. The CDR3 DNA reads as TGTGCCAGCATGGGCAGCGGAGGACCCGGGAATGAGCAGTTCTTC.

The J gene is TRBJ1-1, the V gene TRBV7-9; the match to TRBD1 covers 7 bases. Looked up from germline, CDR1 is SEHNR and CDR2 is FQNEAQ (reference sequence). With V trimmed by 8 bases and J by 1 base, 10 bases remained unmatched. The CDR3 totals 15 residues. CDR3 DNA: TGTGCCAGCCTAATCACGGGACAGAAGAACACTGAAGCTTTCTTT. It is translated as CASLITGQKNTEAFF. Combining the CDR3 with reference TRBV7-9 and TRBJ1-1 gives the whole variable domain DTGVSQNPRHKITKRGQNVTFRCDPISEHNRLYWYRQTLGQGPEFLTYFQNEAQLEKSRLLSDRFSAERPKGSFSTLEIQRTEQGDSAMYLCASLITGQKNTEAFFGQGTRLTVV.

The genes are TRBV9 and TRBJ2-5; D uncertain. The CDR3 runs 15 residues. CDR1 is SGDLS and CDR2 is YYNGEE in the germline V gene. Trimming stripped 3 bases from V and 5 bases from J, with 17 bases between. CDR3 residues: CASSASSTWSETQYF. CDR3 DNA: TGTGCCAGCAGCGCGTCCAGCACTTGGTCGGAGACCCAGTACTTC. The full variable domain, in which reference TRBV9 and TRBJ2-5 provide the parts outside the CDR3, is DSGVTQTPKHLITATGQRVTLRCSPRSGDLSVYWYQQSLDQGLQFLIQYYNGEERAKGNILERFSAQQFPDLHSELNLSSLELGDSALYFCASSASSTWSETQYFGPGTRLLVL.

This clone occurred a few times. The chain is built from TRBV7-2 and TRBJ2-5; no clear D. The germline V and J ends were trimmed by 6 bases and 5 bases, with 1 base remaining between them. There are 9 residues in the CDR3. Germline assignment: CDR1 SGHTA and CDR2 FQGNSA. The CDR3 protein is CASRETQYF. For the CDR3, the DNA is TGTGCCAGCAGGGAGACCCAGTACTTC. The full variable domain, in which reference TRBV7-2 and TRBJ2-5 provide the parts outside the CDR3, is GAGVSQSPSNKVTEKGKDVELRCDPISGHTALYWYRQSLGQGLEFLIYFQGNSAPDKSGLPSDRFSAERTGGSVSTLTIQRTQQEDSAVYLCASRETQYFGPGTRLLVL.

This clone was observed a few times. The gene calls are TRBV7-2 and TRBJ2-1, with no clear D. Between the trimmed V and J ends, which lost 5 bases and 4 bases, there was a span of 18 bases. The CDR3 extends over 16 amino acids. Per the germline V gene, CDR1 is SGHTA and CDR2 is FQGNSA. As DNA, the CDR3 is TGTGCCAGCAGCCGTTTCGGGCAAGGCAGATACAATGAGCAGTTCTTC. Translation gives CASSRFGQGRYNEQFF.